Shown below are 4 T cell receptor beta chains from a single sample sequenced in a study of cytomegalovirus exposure and HLA in healthy donors. Use of 60 Vbeta and 13 Jbeta primers characterized the PCR. The table came from immunoSEQ multiplex PCR; TCRdb's copy has only in-frame clones and leaves some out. The sample holds about 160,000 clones, more than 60% seen once. Sequencing used PBMCs. All receptors come from a woman in her thirties or forties in good health and CMV-seropositive.

This clone was seen a handful of times. The chain uses TRBV5-1 and TRBJ1-1, with TRBD1 identical over 11 bases. The CDR3 sequence is 16 residues long. The junction had 12 bases not matched to a gene; V was cut back by 4 bases and J by 7 bases. The germline V gene has CDR1 SGHRS and CDR2 YFSETQ. CDR3 sequence reads: CASSQDGTGGGVEAFF. As DNA, the CDR3 is TGCGCCAGCAGCCAGGATGGGACAGGGGGAGGAGTTGAAGCTTTCTTT.

The genes are TRBV20-1 and TRBJ1-2; a weak D match, TRBD1 (6 bases). With 5 bases removed from V and 8 bases from J, the gap between germline ends came to 12 bases. CDR1 is DFQATT and CDR2 is SNEGSKA in the germline V gene (reference sequence). This CDR3 has 11 amino acids. The CDR3 nucleotides are TGCAGTGCTCACAGGGACCGCGGCTACACCTTC. Its protein product is CSAHRDRGYTF.

This clone has more than one count but fewer than ten. The chain combines TRBV10-3 with TRBJ2-3; 12 bases align to TRBD2. The CDR3 runs 12 residues. V lost 9 bases and J lost 6; bases outside the gene matches: 1. Germline lookup yields CDR1 ENHRY and CDR2 SYGVKD. CDR3 nucleotides: TGTGCCATGGGGACTAGCGGGGATACGCAGTATTTT. Its protein is CAMGTSGDTQYF.

This clone turned up a few times. This chain's CDR3 is CASLPVSGGAGNEQFF. In DNA form, the CDR3 reads TGCGCCAGCCTACCGGTTTCGGGGGGGGCCGGTAATGAGCAGTTCTTC. The genes are TRBV4-1 and TRBJ2-1; 8 positions agree with TRBD2. CDR3 size: 16 residues. CDR1 MGHRA and CDR2 YSYEKL come from the germline V gene. Germline trimming cut 8 bases from V and 7 bases from J; bases unmatched to any gene: 16.